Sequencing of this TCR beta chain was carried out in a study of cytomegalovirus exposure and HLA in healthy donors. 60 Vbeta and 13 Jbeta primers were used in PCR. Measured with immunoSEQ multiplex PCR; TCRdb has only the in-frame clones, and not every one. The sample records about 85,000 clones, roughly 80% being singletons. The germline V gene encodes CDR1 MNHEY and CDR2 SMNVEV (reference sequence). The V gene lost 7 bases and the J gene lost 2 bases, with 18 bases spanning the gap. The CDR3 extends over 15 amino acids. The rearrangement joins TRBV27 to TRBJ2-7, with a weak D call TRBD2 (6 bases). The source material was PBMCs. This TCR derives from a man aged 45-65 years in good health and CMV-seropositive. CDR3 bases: TGTGCCAGCAACAGTCTTAGCGGACTCCCCTACGAGCAGTACTTC. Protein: CASNSLSGLPYEQYF.